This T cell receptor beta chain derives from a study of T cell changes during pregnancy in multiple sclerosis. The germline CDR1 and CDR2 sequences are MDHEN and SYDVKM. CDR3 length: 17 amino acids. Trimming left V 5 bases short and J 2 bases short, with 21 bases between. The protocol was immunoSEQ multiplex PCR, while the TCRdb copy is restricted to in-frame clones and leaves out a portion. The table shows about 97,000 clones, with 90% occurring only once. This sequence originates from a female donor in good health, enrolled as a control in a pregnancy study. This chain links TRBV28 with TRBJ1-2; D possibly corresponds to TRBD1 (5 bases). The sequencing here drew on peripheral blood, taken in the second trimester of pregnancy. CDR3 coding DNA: TGTGCCAGCAGTGTTCAGGGACTTAGGCCGAAGAACTATGGCTACACCTTC. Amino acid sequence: CASSVQGLRPKNYGYTF.